This TCR beta chain was recovered during a study of CD8 T cells in ankylosing spondylitis. Each CDR3 protein is one row after TCRdb ran MiXCR on the 5' RACE reads. The sample shows around 99,000 distinct CDR3 sequences, approximately 9% of them seen only once. This clonotype turned up a few times. This TCR derives from a male donor with ankylosing spondylitis or in good health (not recorded which). The sequencing sample was made of blood, either unsorted or a sorted T cell fraction (not recorded which).

The CDR3 coding sequence is TGTGCCAGCAGCTTGACTAGCTCTCCCACAGATACGCAGTATTTT. This translates into CASSLTSSPTDTQYF. V gene TRBV7-2 combines with J gene TRBJ2-3; 7 bases align to TRBD2. The V segment lost 3 bases and the J segment 2 bases; nucleotides outside the gene matches: 5. The CDR3 is made up of 15 amino acids. CDR1 is SGHTA and CDR2 is FQGNSA in the germline V gene.